This TCR beta chain was captured by sequencing in a study of blood T cell repertoires in COVID-19. Participants were aged about 18 to 100 years from about two dozen US areas. Participants reported their clinical history, and cohort assignment relied on those reports. Trimming pared 0 bases from V and 6 bases from J, leaving 6 bases between. The CDR3 is 14 residues long. CDR1 and CDR2 (germline): LGHNA, YNFKEQ. Per the original data handling: For nucleated cells, counts were estimated from reference gene primer amplification. Sequenced by immunoSEQ multiplex PCR; TCRdb stores in-frame clones only, minus some. V and J calls and clone size are as listed in that table; D and trimming were resolved from the DNA. Among about 290,000 clones listed, around 90% were seen once.

Specimen: PBMCs or T cells enriched from blood (not recorded which). The rearrangement uses TRBV4-2 and TRBJ1-6, with D unclear. This receptor was taken from a woman between 35 and 50 years old who had recovered from COVID-19. The DNA of the CDR3 is TGTGCCAGCAGCCAAGAACGGGGTAATTCACCCCTCCACTTT. Amino acid sequence: CASSQERGNSPLHF.